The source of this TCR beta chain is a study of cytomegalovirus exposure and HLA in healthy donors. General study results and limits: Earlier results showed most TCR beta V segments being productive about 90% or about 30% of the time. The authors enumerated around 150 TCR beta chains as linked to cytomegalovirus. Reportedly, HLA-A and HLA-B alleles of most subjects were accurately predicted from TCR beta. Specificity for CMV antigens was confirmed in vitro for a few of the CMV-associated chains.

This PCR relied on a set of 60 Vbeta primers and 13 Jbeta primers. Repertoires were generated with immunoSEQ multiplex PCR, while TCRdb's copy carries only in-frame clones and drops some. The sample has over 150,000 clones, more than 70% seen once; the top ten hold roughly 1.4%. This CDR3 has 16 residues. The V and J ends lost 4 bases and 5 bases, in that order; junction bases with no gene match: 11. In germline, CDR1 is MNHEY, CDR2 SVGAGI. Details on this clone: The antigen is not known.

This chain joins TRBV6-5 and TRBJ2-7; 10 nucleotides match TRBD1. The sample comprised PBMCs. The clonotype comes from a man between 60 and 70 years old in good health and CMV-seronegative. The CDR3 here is CASSSNDRGRPNEQYF. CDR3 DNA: TGTGCCAGCAGTTCCAACGACAGGGGGCGGCCCAACGAGCAGTACTTC.